Here is one T cell receptor (beta chain) with its context. Its antigen is undetermined. The sample belongs to a study of T cell responses to AZD1222 COVID-19 vaccine. General study findings and limits: Baseline testing showed seropositivity in only a handful of AZD1222 recipients.

Sequenced by immunoSEQ multiplex PCR; TCRdb stores in-frame clones only, minus some. The sample yields approximately 140,000 clones, approximately 78% seen once. This clonotype originated in an adult in good health. The source was peripheral blood, collected on day 0 of MenACWY control vaccination.

CDR3 in amino acids: CASSFTDGNQPQHF. CDR3 DNA sequence: TGTGCCAGCAGCTTCACGGACGGGAATCAGCCCCAGCATTTT. The chain is built from TRBV5-5 and TRBJ1-5; no reliable D call. The length of the CDR3 is 14 residues. V was trimmed by 2 bases and J by 4 bases, leaving 10 bases between them. Germline V gene lookup returns CDR1 SGHKS and CDR2 YYEKEE (reference sequence).